The sequence of this TCR beta chain was determined in a study of T cell responses to AZD1222 COVID-19 vaccine. Study findings and constraints: Just a handful of AZD1222 recipients tested seropositive at baseline. Clonal diversity may have been underestimated in mostly white British donors.

As concerns this clone: Its antigen remains unknown.

The germline V gene has CDR1 KGHSH and CDR2 LQKENI. V lost 2 bases and J 6 bases, leaving 10 bases between the germline ends. This CDR3 comprises 13 residues. Using immunoSEQ multiplex PCR, the repertoire was profiled, and TCRdb retains in-frame clones only, with some absent. The data show 80,000 or so clones, with around 90% seen just once and 4.5% held by the top ten. Specimen: peripheral blood, collected on day 0 of MenACWY control vaccination. The sequence came from an adult in good health. J is TRBJ1-2 and V is TRBV18, with no clear D. As DNA, the CDR3 is TGTGCCAGCTCACCAGGTACATTTGATGGCTACACCTTC. Translating it yields CASSPGTFDGYTF. Together with reference TRBV18 and TRBJ1-2, the CDR3 gives the full variable domain: NAGVMQNPRHLVRRRGQEARLRCSPMKGHSHVYWYRQLPEEGLKFMVYLQKENIIDESGMPKERFSAEFPKEGPSILRIQQVVRGDSAAYFCASSPGTFDGYTFGSGTRLTVV.